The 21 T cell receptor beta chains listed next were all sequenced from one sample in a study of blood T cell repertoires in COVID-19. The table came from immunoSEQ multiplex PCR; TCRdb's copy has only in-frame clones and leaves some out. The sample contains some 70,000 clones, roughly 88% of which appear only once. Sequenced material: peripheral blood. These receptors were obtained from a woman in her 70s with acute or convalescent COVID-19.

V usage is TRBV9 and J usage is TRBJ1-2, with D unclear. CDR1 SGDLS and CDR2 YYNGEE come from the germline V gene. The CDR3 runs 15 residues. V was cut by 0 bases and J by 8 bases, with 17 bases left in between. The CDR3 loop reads CASSVDWKSGFGYTF. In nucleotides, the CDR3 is TGTGCCAGCAGCGTAGATTGGAAGAGCGGCTTCGGCTACACCTTC.

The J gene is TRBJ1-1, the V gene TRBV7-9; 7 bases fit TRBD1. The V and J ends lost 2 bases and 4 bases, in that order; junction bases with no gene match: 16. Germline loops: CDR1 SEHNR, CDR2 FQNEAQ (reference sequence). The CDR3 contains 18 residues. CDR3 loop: CASSLLGRGAIRSTEAFF. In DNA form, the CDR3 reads TGTGCCAGCAGCTTACTTGGCAGGGGGGCGATTCGCTCCACTGAAGCTTTCTTT.

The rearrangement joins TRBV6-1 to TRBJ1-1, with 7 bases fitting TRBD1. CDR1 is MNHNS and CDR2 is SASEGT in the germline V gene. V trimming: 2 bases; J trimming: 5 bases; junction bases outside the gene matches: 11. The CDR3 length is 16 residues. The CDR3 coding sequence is TGTGCCAGCAGTGAATACAGCGTCAGGGGGGAGACTGAAGCTTTCTTT. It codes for CASSEYSVRGETEAFF.

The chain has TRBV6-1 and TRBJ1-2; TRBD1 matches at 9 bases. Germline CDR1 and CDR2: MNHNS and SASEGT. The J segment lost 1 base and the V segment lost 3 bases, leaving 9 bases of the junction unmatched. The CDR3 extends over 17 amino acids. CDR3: CASSDGTGRSFNYGYTF. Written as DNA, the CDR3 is TGTGCCAGCAGTGATGGGACAGGGCGAAGTTTTAACTATGGCTACACCTTC.

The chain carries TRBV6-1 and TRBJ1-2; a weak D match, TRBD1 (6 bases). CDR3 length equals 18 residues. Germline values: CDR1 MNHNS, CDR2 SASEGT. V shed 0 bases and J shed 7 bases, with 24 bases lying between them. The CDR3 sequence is CASSEALILRDTDFGYTF. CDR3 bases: TGTGCCAGCAGTGAAGCCCTAATCCTCCGGGACACGGACTTTGGCTACACCTTC.

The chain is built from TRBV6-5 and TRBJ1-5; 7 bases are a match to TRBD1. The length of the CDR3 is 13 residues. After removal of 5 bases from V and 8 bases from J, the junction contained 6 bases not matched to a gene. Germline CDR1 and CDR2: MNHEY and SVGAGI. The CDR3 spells CASSRQGGEPQHF. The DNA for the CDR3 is TGTGCCAGCAGTCGACAGGGAGGTGAGCCCCAGCATTTT.

CDR3 residues: CASSLASLSGNTIYF. CDR3 sequence (DNA): TGTGCCAGCAGCTTAGCATCCCTCTCTGGAAACACCATATATTTT. The J gene is TRBJ1-3, the V gene TRBV7-2; D not certain. The V end lost 0 bases, the J end lost 0 bases, and 6 bases lay between the germline ends. This CDR3 region has 15 residues. Germline V gene data show CDR1 as SGHTA and CDR2 as FQGNSA.

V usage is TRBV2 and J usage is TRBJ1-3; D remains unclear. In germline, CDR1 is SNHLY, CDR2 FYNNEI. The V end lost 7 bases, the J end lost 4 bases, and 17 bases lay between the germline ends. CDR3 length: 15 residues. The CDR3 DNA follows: TGTGCCAGCATCACGTCCCCGGGGTTAGGAAACACCATATATTTT. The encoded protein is CASITSPGLGNTIYF.

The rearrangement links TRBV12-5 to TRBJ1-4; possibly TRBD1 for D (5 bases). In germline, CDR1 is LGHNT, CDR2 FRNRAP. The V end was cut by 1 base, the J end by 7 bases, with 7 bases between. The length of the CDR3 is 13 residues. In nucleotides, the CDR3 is TGTGCTAGTGGTTTGGAGGGGATTGAAAAACTGTTTTTT. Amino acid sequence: CASGLEGIEKLFF.

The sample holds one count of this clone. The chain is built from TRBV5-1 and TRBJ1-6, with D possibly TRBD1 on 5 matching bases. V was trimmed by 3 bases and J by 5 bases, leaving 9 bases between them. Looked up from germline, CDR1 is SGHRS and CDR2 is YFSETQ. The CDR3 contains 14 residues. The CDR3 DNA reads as TGCGCCAGCAGCTATACAGGAGATAATTCACCCCTCCACTTT. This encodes CASSYTGDNSPLHF.

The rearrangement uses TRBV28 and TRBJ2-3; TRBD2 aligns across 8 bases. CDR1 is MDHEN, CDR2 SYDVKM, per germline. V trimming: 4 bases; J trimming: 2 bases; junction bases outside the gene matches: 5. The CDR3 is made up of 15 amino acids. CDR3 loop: CASSSQAGVTDTQYF. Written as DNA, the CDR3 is TGTGCCAGCAGTTCCCAAGCGGGAGTCACAGATACGCAGTATTTT.

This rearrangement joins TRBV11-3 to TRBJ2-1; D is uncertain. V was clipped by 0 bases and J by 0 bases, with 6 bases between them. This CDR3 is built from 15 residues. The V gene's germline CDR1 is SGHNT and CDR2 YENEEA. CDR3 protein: CASSLDESSYNEQFF. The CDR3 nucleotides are TGTGCCAGCAGCTTAGATGAGAGCTCCTACAATGAGCAGTTCTTC.

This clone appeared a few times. Here the CDR3 reads CASSLDGGRTDTQYF. The CDR3 nucleotides read TGTGCCAGCAGCTTAGATGGGGGCCGCACAGATACGCAGTATTTT. The genes are TRBV7-2 and TRBJ2-3, with D possibly matching TRBD1 (6 bases). The CDR3 is made up of 15 amino acids. The ends were cut back, 1 base at V and 1 base at J, with 9 bases in the middle. Germline CDR1 is SGHTA and CDR2 is FQGNSA.

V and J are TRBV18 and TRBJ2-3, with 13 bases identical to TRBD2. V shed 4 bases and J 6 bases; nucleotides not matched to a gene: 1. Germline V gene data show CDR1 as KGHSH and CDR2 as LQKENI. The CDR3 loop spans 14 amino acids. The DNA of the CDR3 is TGTGCCAGCTCACGGGGACTAGCGGGGGATACGCAGTATTTT. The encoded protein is CASSRGLAGDTQYF.

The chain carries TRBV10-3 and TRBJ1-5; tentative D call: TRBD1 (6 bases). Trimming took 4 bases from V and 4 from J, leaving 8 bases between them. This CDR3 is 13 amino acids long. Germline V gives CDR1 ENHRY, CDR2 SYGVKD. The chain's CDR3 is CAISGDINQPQHF. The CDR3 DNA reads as TGTGCCATCAGTGGGGACATTAATCAGCCCCAGCATTTT.

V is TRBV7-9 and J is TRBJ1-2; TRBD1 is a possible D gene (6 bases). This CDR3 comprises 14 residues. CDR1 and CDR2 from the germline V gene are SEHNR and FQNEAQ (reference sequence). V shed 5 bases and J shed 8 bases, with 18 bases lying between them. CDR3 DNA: TGTGCCAGCAGCCCTCAGGGGTGGGTGACCGGCTACACCTTC. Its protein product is CASSPQGWVTGYTF.

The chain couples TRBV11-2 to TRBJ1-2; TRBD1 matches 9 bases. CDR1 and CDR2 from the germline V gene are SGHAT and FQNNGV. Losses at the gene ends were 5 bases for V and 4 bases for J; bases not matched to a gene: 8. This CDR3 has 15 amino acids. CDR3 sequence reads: CASSQRTGVSYGYTF. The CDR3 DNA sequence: TGTGCCAGCAGCCAAAGGACAGGGGTGAGCTATGGCTACACCTTC.

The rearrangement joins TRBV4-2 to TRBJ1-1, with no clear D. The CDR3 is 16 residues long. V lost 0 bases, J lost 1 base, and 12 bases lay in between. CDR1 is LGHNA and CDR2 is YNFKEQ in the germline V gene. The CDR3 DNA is TGTGCCAGCAGCCAAGAGGGCTTAAGACCGAACACTGAAGCTTTCTTT. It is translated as CASSQEGLRPNTEAFF.

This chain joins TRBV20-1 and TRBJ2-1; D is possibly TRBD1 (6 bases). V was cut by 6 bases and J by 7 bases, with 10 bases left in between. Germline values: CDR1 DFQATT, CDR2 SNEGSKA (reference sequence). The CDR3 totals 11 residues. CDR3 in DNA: TGCAGTGCCTACAGGGAGAATGAGCAGTTCTTC. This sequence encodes CSAYRENEQFF.

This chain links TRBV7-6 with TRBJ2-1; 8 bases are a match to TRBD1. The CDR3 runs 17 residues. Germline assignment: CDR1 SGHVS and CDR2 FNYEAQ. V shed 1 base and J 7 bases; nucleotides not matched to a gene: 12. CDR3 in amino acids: CASSLGSARGLKNEQFF. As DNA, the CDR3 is TGTGCCAGCAGCTTAGGGTCGGCCAGGGGGCTTAAGAATGAGCAGTTCTTC.

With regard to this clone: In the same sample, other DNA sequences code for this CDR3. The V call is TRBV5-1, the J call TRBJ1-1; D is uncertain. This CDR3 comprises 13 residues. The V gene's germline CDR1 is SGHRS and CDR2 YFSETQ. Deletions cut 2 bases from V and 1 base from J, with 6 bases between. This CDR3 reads CASSLQENTEAFF. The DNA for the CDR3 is TGCGCCAGCAGCTTACAAGAGAACACTGAAGCTTTCTTT.